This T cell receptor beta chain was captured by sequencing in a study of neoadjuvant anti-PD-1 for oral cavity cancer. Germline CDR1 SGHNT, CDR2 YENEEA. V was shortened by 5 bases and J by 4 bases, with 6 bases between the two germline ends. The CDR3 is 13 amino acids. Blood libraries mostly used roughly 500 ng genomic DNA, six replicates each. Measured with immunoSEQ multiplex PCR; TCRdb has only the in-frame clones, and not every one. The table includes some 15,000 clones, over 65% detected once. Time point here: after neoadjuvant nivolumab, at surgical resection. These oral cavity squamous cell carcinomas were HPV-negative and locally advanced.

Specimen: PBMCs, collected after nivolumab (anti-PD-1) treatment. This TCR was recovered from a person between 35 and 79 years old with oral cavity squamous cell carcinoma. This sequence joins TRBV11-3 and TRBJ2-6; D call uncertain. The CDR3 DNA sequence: TGTGCCAGCAGCCGGGCCGGGGCCAACGTCCTGACTTTC. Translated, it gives CASSRAGANVLTF.